Below, 8 T cell receptor beta chains from the same sample are listed, as sequenced in a study of T cell responses to AZD1222 COVID-19 vaccine. The table came from immunoSEQ multiplex PCR; TCRdb's copy has only in-frame clones and leaves some out. The sample lists 65,000 to 100,000 clones, almost 90% seen once, with less than 9% in the top ten. The sample consisted of peripheral blood, taken 28 days after the second AZD1222 dose. The receptors were sampled from an adult who received the AZD1222 COVID-19 vaccine.

V and J are TRBV6-1 and TRBJ2-1; 11 bases agree with TRBD1. Germline V gives CDR1 MNHNS, CDR2 SASEGT. The CDR3 is 16 amino acids. The J segment lost 6 bases and the V segment lost 1 base, leaving 5 bases of the junction unmatched. CDR3 in DNA: TGTGCCAGCAGTGAAGGGACAGGGGGCATTGGCAATGAGCAGTTCTTC. Amino acids: CASSEGTGGIGNEQFF.

The chain is built from TRBV25-1 and TRBJ1-4; TRBD1 aligns across 9 bases. CDR3 length equals 15 residues. Trimming cost V 3 bases and J 11 bases; bases outside gene matches: 10. In germline, CDR1 is MGHDK, CDR2 SYGVNS. DNA of the CDR3: TGTGCCAGCAGTGACGTGGTGACAGGGGGGGAGAAACTGTTTTTT. Its protein product is CASSDVVTGGEKLFF.

Comment on this clone: Other DNA variants within this sample encode the same CDR3. The chain links TRBV5-1 to TRBJ1-2; D call uncertain. The CDR3 sequence is 14 residues long. The germline V and J ends were trimmed by 0 bases and 0 bases, with 6 bases remaining between them. The germline gives CDR1 SGHRS, CDR2 YFSETQ. In DNA, the CDR3 is TGCGCCAGCAGCTTGGCCGCAGCTAACTATGGCTACACCTTC. Translation gives CASSLAAANYGYTF.

J is TRBJ1-6 and V is TRBV7-2; weak D call: TRBD1 (6 bases). Trimming pared 5 bases from V and 5 bases from J, leaving 16 bases between. Germline V gene sequence: CDR1 SGHTA, CDR2 FQGNSA. The CDR3 is 16 amino acids. The CDR3 bases are TGTGCCAGCAGCATACACAGGGTGGCCAATAATTCACCCCTCCACTTT. Its protein product is CASSIHRVANNSPLHF.

This clone was seen only a few times. V usage is TRBV14 and J usage is TRBJ2-1; TRBD2 agrees at 7 bases. This CDR3 is built from 17 residues. In germline, CDR1 is SGHDN, CDR2 FVKESK. Losses at the gene ends were 0 bases for V and 5 bases for J; bases not matched to a gene: 10. CDR3 sequence (DNA): TGTGCCAGCAGCCAAGATGTCACACTAGCGTCAAACAATGAGCAGTTCTTC. Protein product: CASSQDVTLASNNEQFF. Full variable domain (remainder filled in from reference TRBV14 and TRBJ2-1): EAGVTQFPSHSVIEKGQTVTLRCDPISGHDNLYWYRRVMGKEIKFLLHFVKESKQDESGMPNNRFLAERTGGTYSTLKVQPAELEDSGVYFCASSQDVTLASNNEQFFGPGTRLTVL.

The CDR3: CASSRRILAGGRNEQFF. The CDR3 bases are TGTGCCAGCAGCCGCCGGATACTAGCGGGAGGGCGGAATGAGCAGTTCTTC. The chain couples TRBV14 to TRBJ2-1, with TRBD2 matching 13 bases. CDR3 length: 17 residues. Germline V gene sequence: CDR1 SGHDN, CDR2 FVKESK. V lost 4 bases and J lost 7; bases outside the gene matches: 10.

The CDR3 is CASSRRSYTF. The CDR3 nucleotides read TGTGCCAGCAGCCGACGAAGCTACACCTTC. This chain uses TRBV28 with TRBJ1-2, with no clear D. The CDR3 totals 10 residues. With 6 bases removed from V and 9 bases from J, the gap between germline ends came to 8 bases. The germline V gene has CDR1 MDHEN and CDR2 SYDVKM.

The rearrangement joins TRBV10-3 to TRBJ2-7; 8 bases align to TRBD2. V lost 3 bases and J lost 1; bases outside the gene matches: 8. Germline-derived CDR1 and CDR2 are ENHRY and SYGVKD. This CDR3 contains 16 residues. The CDR3 nucleotides read TGTGCCATCAGTGACCCCGGGGGGGAAGAGTCCTACGAGCAGTACTTC. The encoded protein is CAISDPGGEESYEQYF.